The T cell receptor (beta chain) under discussion was sequenced for a study of spatial heterogeneity in lung cancer. Notes on the study in general: Blood carried ubiquitous expanded tumor TCRs more at resection than follow-up.

Germline-derived CDR1 and CDR2 are MNHNS and SASEGT. V was clipped by 6 bases and J by 6 bases, with 17 bases between them. CDR3 length: 14 amino acids. Noted time point: sample taken at primary tumor resection. The donor group consisted of around 66 patients who had untreated, early-stage non-small cell lung cancer. The authors sequenced whole RNA from tumor, nontumor lung or frozen PBMC without sorting. In this sample, this clonotype turned up many times. As yet, its antigen is unknown. The library protocol tagged each TCR cDNA with a unique molecular identifier. MiXCR, run by TCRdb on the 5' RACE reads, gives a single entry per CDR3 protein. This table has tens of thousands of distinct CDR3 sequences, 8% appearing once.

The origin of this receptor is a male donor with early-stage non-small cell lung cancer. The genes are TRBV6-1 and TRBJ1-1; tentatively, D is TRBD1 (6 bases). Here the sequenced sample was PBMCs, taken at surgery. CDR3 residues: CASSTGSGVAEAFF. The CDR3 nucleotides are TGTGCCAGCAGCACAGGGAGTGGGGTCGCTGAAGCTTTCTTT.